This is a list of T cell receptor beta chains from one sample in a study of tumor-infiltrating lymphocytes in localized non-small cell lung cancer. Sequenced by immunoSEQ multiplex PCR; TCRdb stores in-frame clones only, minus some. This table holds some 8,100 clones, over 70% found once. The source material was uninvolved lung tissue not adjacent to the tumor. These receptors were obtained from a human donor with non-small cell lung cancer. Both conserved end residues are part of each CDR3. Each record gives: clone size, J gene, CDR3 length, V gene, D gene, CDR3 DNA, CDR3 protein. The D gene is left open where the match is weak. Clone size appears in some rows only: once, few, many, or a class for an expanded clone.

NA TRBJ2-2 14 TRBV11-1 NA TGTGCCAGCAGAACAGGGCAGAACACCGGGGAGCTGTTTTTT CASRTGQNTGELFF
NA TRBJ1-3 15 TRBV5-1 NA TGCGCCAGCAGCTTGAGCACGGTCTCTGGAAACACCATATATTTT CASSLSTVSGNTIYF
NA TRBJ1-1 14 TRBV5-1 TRBD1 TGCGCCAGCAGCTTCCTGGGACAGGGAGGTGAAGCTTTCTTT CASSFLGQGGEAFF
large TRBJ1-1 14 TRBV30 TRBD1 TGTGCCTGGAATTTGGGACAGGTGAACACTGAAGCTTTCTTT CAWNLGQVNTEAFF
NA TRBJ2-2 16 TRBV19 NA TGTGCCAGTAGTATAGGTCTCCGCGAATACACCGGGGAGCTGTTTTTT CASSIGLREYTGELFF
few TRBJ2-1 16 TRBV28 TRBD2 TGTGCCACCTTAGGAGTGGAGCGGGAGGAGACGAATGAGCAGTTCTTC CATLGVEREETNEQFF
few TRBJ2-2 16 TRBV25-1 TRBD1 TGTGCCAGCACCCCAAGGGACAGGGAAAACACCGGGGAGCTGTTTTTT CASTPRDRENTGELFF
NA TRBJ2-5 15 TRBV27 NA TGTGCCAGCAGTTTATTGGGGCCTCAGAGTGAGACCCAGTACTTC CASSLLGPQSETQYF
NA TRBJ1-5 15 TRBV2 NA TGTGCCAGCAGTGAGTCAGGGCCCTTCAATCAGCCCCAGCATTTT CASSESGPFNQPQHF
NA TRBJ2-7 14 TRBV27 NA TGTGCCAGCAGTCCCCTGGGGAAAGGGAACGAGCAGTACTTC CASSPLGKGNEQYF
few TRBJ2-1 15 TRBV6-5 NA TGTGCCAGCAGTTACTCGTTCACTAGCCCCAATGAGCAGTTCTTC CASSYSFTSPNEQFF
few TRBJ1-2 13 TRBV19 NA TGTGCCAGTAGTATAAACGGCAACTATGGCTACACCTTC CASSINGNYGYTF
NA TRBJ2-7 15 TRBV10-3 NA TGTGCCATCAGTGACTTAGGGATTGAGCAAAACGAGCAGTACTTC CAISDLGIEQNEQYF
NA TRBJ2-1 11 TRBV10-3 NA TGTGCCATCAGTGAGAGGAATGAGCAGTTCTTC CAISERNEQFF
NA TRBJ1-6 16 TRBV6-5 NA TGTGCCAGCAGTTCGGGGGCCTTCTCCTATAATTCACCCCTCCACTTT CASSSGAFSYNSPLHF
NA TRBJ1-5 15 TRBV19 TRBD1 TGTGCCAGTAGTCCCATGACAGGGGAGCATCAGCCCCAGCATTTT CASSPMTGEHQPQHF
few TRBJ1-2 15 TRBV28 TRBD1 TGTGCCAGCACAACTTCGAAGGGGGCCGGGTATGGCTACACCTTC CASTTSKGAGYGYTF
NA TRBJ2-7 15 TRBV19 TRBD1 TGTGCCAGTAGTACCTCAGGGGGCTTCGGCAACGAGCAGTACTTC CASSTSGGFGNEQYF
large TRBJ2-1 15 TRBV11-2 TRBD2 TGTGCCAGCAGGTTACCGGGACTAGAGATCAATGAGCAGTTCTTC CASRLPGLEINEQFF
NA TRBJ1-1 13 TRBV5-1 NA TGCGCCAGCAGCTTGGAGGGCAGAGCTGAAGCTTTCTTT CASSLEGRAEAFF
large TRBJ1-3 12 TRBV29-1 NA TGCAGCGTTTCCGAGTCTGGAAACACCATATATTTT CSVSESGNTIYF
NA TRBJ2-1 15 TRBV5-1 NA TGCGCCAGCAGCCTCGGGACCACCAGGGACAATGAGCAGTTCTTC CASSLGTTRDNEQFF
NA TRBJ1-3 15 TRBV27 NA TGTGCCAGCAGTTTAAGCAGGACCCCTGGAAACACCATATATTTT CASSLSRTPGNTIYF
NA TRBJ1-2 15 TRBV5-1 NA TGCGCCAGCAGCTTGGGGGTGGAGGCCAGTTGGGGCTACACCTTC CASSLGVEASWGYTF
NA TRBJ2-7 16 TRBV14 TRBD2 TGTGCCAGCAGCCAAGATGGGTCAGCGGGAGTCTACGAGCAGTACTTC CASSQDGSAGVYEQYF
NA TRBJ2-2 16 TRBV19 TRBD2 TGTGCCAGTAGTAGCCTAGCGGGCCTTAACACCGGGGAGCTGTTTTTT CASSSLAGLNTGELFF
NA TRBJ1-1 15 TRBV5-1 NA TGCGCCAGCAGCTTGGTTCGGGGTGCGGACACTGAAGCTTTCTTT CASSLVRGADTEAFF